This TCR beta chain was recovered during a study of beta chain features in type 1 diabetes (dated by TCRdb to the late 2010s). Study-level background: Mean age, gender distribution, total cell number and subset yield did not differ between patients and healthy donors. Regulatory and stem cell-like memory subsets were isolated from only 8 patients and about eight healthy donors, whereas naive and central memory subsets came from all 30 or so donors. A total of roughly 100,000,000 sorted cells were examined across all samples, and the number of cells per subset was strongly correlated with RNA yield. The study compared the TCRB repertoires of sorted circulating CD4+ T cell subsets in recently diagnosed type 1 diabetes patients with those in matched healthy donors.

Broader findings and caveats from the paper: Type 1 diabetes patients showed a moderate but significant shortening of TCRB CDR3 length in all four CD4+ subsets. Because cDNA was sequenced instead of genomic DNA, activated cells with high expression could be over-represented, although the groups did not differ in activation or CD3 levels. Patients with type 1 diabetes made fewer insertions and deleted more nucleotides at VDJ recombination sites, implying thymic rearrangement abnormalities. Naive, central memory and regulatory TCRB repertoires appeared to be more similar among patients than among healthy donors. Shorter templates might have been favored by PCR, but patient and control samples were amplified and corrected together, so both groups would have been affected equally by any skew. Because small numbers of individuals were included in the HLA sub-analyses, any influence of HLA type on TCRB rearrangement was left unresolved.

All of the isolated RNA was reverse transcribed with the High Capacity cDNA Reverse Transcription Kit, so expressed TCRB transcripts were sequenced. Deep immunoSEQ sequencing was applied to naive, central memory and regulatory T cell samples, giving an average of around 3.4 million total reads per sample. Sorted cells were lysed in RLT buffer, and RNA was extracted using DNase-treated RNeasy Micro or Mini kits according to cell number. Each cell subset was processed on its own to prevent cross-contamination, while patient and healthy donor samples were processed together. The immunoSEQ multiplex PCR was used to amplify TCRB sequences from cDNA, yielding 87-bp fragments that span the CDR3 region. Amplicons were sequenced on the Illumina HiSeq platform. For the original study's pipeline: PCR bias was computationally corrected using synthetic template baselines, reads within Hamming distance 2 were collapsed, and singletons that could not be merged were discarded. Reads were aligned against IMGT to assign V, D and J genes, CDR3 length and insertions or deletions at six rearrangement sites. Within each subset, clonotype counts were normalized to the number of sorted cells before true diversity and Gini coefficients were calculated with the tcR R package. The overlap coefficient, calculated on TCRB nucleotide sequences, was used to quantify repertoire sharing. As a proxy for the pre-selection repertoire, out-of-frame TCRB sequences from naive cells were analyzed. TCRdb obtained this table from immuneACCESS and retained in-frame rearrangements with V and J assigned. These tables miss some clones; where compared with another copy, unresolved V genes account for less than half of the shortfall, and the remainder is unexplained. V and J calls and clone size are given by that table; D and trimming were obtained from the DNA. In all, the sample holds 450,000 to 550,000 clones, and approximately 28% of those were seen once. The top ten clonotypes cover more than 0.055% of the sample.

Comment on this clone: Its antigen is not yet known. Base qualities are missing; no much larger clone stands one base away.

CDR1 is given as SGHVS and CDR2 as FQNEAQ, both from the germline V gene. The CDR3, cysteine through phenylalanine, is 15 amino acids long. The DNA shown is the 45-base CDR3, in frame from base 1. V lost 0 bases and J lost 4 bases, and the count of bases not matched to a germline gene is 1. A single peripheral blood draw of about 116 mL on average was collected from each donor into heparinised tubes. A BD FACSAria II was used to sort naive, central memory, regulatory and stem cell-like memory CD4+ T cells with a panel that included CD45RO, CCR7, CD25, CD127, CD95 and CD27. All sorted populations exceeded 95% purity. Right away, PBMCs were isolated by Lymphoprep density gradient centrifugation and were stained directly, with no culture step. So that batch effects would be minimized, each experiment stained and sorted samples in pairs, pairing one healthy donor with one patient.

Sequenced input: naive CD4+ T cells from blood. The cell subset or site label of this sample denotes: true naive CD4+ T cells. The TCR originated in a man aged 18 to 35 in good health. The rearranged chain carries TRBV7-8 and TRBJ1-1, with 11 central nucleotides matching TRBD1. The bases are TGTGCCAGCAGCTTAGCGGGACAGGGGGGCACTGAAGCTTTCTTT. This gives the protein CASSLAGQGGTEAFF.